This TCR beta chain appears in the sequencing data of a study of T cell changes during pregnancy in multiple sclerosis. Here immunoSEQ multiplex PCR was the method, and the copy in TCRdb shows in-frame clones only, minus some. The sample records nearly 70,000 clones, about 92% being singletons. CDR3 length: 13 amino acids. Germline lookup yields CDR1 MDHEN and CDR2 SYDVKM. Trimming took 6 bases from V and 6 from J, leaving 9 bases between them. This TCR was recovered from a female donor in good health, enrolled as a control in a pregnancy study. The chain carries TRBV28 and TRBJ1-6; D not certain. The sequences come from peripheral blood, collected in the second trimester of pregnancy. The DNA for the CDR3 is TGTGCCAGCAGGGGAGGTAGTAATTCACCCCTCCACTTT. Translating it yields CASRGGSNSPLHF. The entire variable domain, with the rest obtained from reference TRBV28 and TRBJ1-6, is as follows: DVKVTQSSRYLVKRTGEKVFLECVQDMDHENMFWYRQDPGLGLRLIYFSYDVKMKEKGDIPEGYSVSREKKERFSLILESASTNQTSMYLCASRGGSNSPLHFGNGTRLTVT.